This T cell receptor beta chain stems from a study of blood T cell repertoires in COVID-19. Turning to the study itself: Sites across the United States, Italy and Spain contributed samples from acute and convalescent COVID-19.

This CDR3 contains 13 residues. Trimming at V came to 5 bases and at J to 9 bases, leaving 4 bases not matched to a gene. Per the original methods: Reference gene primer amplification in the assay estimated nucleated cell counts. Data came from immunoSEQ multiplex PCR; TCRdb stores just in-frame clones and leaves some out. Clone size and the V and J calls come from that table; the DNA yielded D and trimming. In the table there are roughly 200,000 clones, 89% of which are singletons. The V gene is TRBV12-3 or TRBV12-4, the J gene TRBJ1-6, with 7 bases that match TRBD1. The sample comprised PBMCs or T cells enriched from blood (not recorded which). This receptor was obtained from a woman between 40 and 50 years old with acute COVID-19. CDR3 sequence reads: CASSKDRTSPLHF. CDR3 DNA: TGTGCCAGCAGTAAGGACAGGACTTCACCCCTCCACTTT.